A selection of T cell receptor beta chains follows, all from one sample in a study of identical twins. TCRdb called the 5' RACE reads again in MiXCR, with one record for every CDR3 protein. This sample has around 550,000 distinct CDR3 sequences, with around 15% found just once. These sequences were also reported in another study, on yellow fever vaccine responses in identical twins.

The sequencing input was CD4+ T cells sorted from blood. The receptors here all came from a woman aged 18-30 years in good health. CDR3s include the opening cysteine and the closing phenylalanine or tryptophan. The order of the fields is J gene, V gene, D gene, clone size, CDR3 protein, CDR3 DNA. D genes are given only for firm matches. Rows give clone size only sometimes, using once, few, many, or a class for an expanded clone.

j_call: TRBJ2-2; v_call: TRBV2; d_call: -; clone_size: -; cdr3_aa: CASTWGDKNTGELFF; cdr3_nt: TGTGCCAGCACGTGGGGGGACAAAAACACCGGGGAGCTGTTTTTT
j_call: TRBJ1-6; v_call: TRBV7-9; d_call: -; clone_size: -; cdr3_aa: CASSLPGANSPLHF; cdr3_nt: TGTGCCAGCAGCTTACCAGGGGCCAATTCACCCCTCCACTTT
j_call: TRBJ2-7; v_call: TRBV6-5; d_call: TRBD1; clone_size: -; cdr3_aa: CASSYFGKGAYEQYF; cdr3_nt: TGTGCCAGCAGTTACTTTGGAAAGGGGGCTTACGAGCAGTACTTC
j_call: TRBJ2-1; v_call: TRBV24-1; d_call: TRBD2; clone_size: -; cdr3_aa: CATSPGGRALNEQFF; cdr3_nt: TGTGCCACCAGTCCTGGAGGGAGGGCCCTCAATGAGCAGTTCTTC
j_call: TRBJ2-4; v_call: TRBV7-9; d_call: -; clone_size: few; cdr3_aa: CASSPNREVAKNIQYF; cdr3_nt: TGTGCCAGCAGCCCCAACAGGGAGGTGGCCAAAAACATTCAGTACTTC
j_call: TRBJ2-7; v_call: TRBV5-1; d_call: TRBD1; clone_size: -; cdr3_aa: CASSSTGTGGVYEQYF; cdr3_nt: TGCGCCAGCAGCTCAACCGGGACAGGGGGCGTATACGAGCAGTACTTC
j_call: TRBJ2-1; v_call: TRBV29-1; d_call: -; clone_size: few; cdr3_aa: CSVERRTPNNEQFF; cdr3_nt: TGCAGCGTTGAACGAAGGACACCTAACAATGAGCAGTTCTTC
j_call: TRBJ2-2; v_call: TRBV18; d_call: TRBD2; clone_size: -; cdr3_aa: CASSPPTSGNTGELFF; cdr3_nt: TGTGCCAGCTCACCACCGACTAGCGGTAACACCGGGGAGCTGTTTTTT
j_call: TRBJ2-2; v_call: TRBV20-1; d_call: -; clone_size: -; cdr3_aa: CSARDIGGPNTGELFF; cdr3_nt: TGCAGTGCTAGAGATATTGGCGGCCCGAACACCGGGGAGCTGTTTTTT
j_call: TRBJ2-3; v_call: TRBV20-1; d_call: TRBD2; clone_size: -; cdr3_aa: CSARVVGGVDTQYF; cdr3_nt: TGCAGTGCTAGAGTGGTGGGGGGGGTAGATACGCAGTATTTT
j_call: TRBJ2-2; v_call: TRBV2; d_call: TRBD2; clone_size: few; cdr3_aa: CASSPLPGLAANTGELFF; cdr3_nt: TGTGCCAGCAGTCCGCTCCCGGGACTAGCGGCGAACACCGGGGAGCTGTTTTTT
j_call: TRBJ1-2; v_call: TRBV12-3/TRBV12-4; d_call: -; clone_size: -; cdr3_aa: CASSFRQSYGYTF; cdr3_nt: TGTGCCAGCAGTTTCCGGCAGTCCTATGGCTACACCTTC
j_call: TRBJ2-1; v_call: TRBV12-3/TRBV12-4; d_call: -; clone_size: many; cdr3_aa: CASSFGSIISYNEQFF; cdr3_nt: TGTGCCAGCAGTTTTGGTTCTATTATCTCCTACAATGAGCAGTTCTTC
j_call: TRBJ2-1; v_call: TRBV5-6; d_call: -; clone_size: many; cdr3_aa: CASSLYTSLKYNEQFF; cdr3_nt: TGTGCCAGCAGCTTGTACACTAGTTTGAAATACAATGAGCAGTTCTTC
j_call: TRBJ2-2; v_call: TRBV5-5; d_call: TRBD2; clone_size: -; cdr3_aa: CASSQTSGRATGELFF; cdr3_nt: TGTGCCAGCAGCCAAACTAGCGGGAGGGCCACCGGGGAGCTGTTTTTT
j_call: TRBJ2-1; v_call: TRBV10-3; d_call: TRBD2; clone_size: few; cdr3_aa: CAISDSGSHNEQFF; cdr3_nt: TGTGCCATCAGTGATAGCGGGAGTCACAATGAGCAGTTCTTC
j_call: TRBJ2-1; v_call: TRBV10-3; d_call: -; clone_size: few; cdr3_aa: CATIASSSYNEQFF; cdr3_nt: TGTGCCACCATAGCGAGCAGCTCCTACAATGAGCAGTTCTTC
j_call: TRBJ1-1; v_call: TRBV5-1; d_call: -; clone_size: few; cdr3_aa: CASSSYGYSEAFF; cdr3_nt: TGCGCCAGCAGCTCGTACGGGTATTCTGAAGCTTTCTTT
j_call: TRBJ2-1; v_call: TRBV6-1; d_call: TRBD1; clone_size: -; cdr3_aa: CASSLIGQGGRNEQFF; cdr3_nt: TGTGCCAGCAGTCTCATCGGACAGGGGGGCAGGAATGAGCAGTTCTTC
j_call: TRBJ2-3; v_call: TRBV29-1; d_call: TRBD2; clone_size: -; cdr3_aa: CSVEGTSGSGPDTQYF; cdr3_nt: TGCAGCGTTGAGGGGACTAGCGGGAGCGGGCCAGATACGCAGTATTTT
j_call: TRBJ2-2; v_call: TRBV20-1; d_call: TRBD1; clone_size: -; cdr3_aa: CSAYRGHGGELFF; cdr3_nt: TGCAGTGCTTACAGGGGGCATGGCGGGGAGCTGTTTTTT
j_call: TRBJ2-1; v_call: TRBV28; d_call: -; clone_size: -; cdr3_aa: CASRSSLGANNEQFF; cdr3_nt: TGTGCCAGCAGGAGCTCCCTCGGGGCTAACAATGAGCAGTTCTTC
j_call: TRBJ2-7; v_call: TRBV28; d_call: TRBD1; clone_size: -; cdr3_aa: CASSLVLSGQGRYEQYF; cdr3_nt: TGTGCCAGCAGTTTAGTCCTCTCGGGACAGGGGAGGTACGAGCAGTACTTC
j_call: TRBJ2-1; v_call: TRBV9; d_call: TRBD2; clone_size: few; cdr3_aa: CASSVASWTSGLTEQFF; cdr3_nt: TGTGCCAGCAGCGTAGCGTCCTGGACTAGCGGACTTACGGAGCAGTTCTTC
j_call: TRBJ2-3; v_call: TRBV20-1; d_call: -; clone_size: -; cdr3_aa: CSAKDNSDTQYF; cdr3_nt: TGCAGTGCTAAGGACAATTCGGATACGCAGTATTTT
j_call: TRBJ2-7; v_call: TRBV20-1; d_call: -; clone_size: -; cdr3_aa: CSARGSNYEQYF; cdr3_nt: TGCAGTGCTCGGGGGTCCAACTACGAGCAGTACTTC
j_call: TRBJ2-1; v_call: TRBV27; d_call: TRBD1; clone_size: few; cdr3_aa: CASSSLGQGLNEQFF; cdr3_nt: TGTGCCAGCAGTTCGCTCGGACAGGGATTGAATGAGCAGTTCTTC
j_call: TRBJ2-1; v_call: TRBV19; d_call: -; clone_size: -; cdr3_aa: CASSKNTYNEQFF; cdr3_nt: TGTGCCAGTAGCAAAAATACCTACAATGAGCAGTTCTTC
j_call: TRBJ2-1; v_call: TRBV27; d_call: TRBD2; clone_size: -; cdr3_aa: CASSLSVGSSGGRNEQFF; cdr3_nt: TGTGCCAGCAGTTTATCGGTCGGTTCTAGCGGGGGGCGCAATGAGCAGTTCTTC
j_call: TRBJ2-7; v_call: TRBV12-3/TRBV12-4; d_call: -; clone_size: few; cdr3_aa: CASSSLPSYEQYF; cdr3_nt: TGTGCCAGCAGTTCCCTTCCATCCTACGAGCAGTACTTC
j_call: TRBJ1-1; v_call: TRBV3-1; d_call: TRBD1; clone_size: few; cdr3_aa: CASSLPGGHGTEAFF; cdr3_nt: TGTGCCAGCAGCCTACCAGGGGGGCATGGGACTGAAGCTTTCTTT